These 4 T cell receptor beta chains share one sample of origin, sequenced in a study of blood T cell repertoires in COVID-19 (dated by TCRdb to 2020 to 2021). Library creation used the immunoSEQ multiplex PCR assay. Here the immuneACCESS table is served through TCRdb, limited to in-frame sequences with V and J called. Missing clones are a known gap in these copies; in checked studies unresolved V genes cover under half, and the rest lacks a known reason. The sample data list some 220,000 clones, and 85% of these were observed just once. The ten largest account for more than 2% of the sample. What was sequenced was peripheral blood. The receptors stem from an older woman with COVID-19, enrolled during active disease.

The V gene is TRBV4-2, the J gene TRBJ1-3; 11 nucleotides align to TRBD1. CDR3 size: 17 residues. J gave up 3 bases and V 0 bases, and 4 bases lay outside the gene matches. Germline V lookup: CDR1 LGHNA, CDR2 YNFKEQ. CDR3 amino acids: CASSQDPGTGGGNTIYF. The CDR3 bases are TGTGCCAGCAGCCAAGATCCCGGGACAGGGGGTGGAAACACCATATATTTT.

This rearrangement joins TRBV10-3 to TRBJ1-6; 10 bases are shared with TRBD1. Germline CDR1 ENHRY, CDR2 SYGVKD. Trimming cost V 2 bases and J 10 bases; bases outside gene matches: 5. This CDR3 has 15 amino acids. CDR3: CAISEVGQGSSPLHF. CDR3 sequence (DNA): TGTGCCATCAGTGAGGTGGGACAGGGGAGCTCACCCCTCCACTTT.

The chain recombines TRBV11-3 with TRBJ1-2; D is perhaps TRBD1 (5 bases). CDR1 and CDR2 from the germline V gene are SGHNT and YENEEA. This CDR3 is built from 14 residues. The germline V and J ends were trimmed by 8 bases and 8 bases, with 21 bases remaining between them. The CDR3 DNA sequence: TGTGCCAGCGGGCAGGGCTCGCTCGCTCGCGGCTACACCTTC. It specifies CASGQGSLARGYTF.

V gene TRBV15 combines with J gene TRBJ1-1; weak D call: TRBD1 (5 bases). Looked up from germline, CDR1 is LNHNV and CDR2 is YYDKDF (reference sequence). This CDR3 is built from 15 residues. V was cut by 5 bases and J by 5 bases, with 18 bases left in between. CDR3 amino acids: CATSPHGGGRTEAFF. CDR3 in DNA: TGTGCCACCAGCCCCCATGGGGGGGGGAGGACTGAAGCTTTCTTT.